One sample yielded the 21 T cell receptor beta chains listed below, sequenced in a study of beta chain features in type 1 diabetes. Findings and caveats of the study: Shortening of TCRB CDR3s, moderate but significant, appeared in all four CD4+ subsets of Type 1 diabetes patients.

The investigators reverse transcribed all of the isolated RNA, so they sequenced expressed TCRB transcripts. Sequenced by immunoSEQ multiplex PCR; TCRdb stores in-frame clones only, minus some. The sample lists more than 95,000 clones, 17% occurring once. For these receptors, no antigen is known. The sample consisted of central memory CD4+ T cells from blood. These receptors all come from a man between 18 and 29 years old with type 1 diabetes.

About this clone: The junction differs from germline at one of its ends, possibly a read error. Other DNA variants within this sample encode the same CDR3. This chain's CDR3 is CASSYYRDRGEKLFF. DNA of the CDR3: TGTGCCAGCAGTTACTACAGGGACAGGGGCGAAAAACTATTTTTT. The chain employs TRBV27 and TRBJ1-4, with 10 bases lining up with TRBD1. Germline-derived CDR1 and CDR2 are MNHEY and SMNVEV (reference sequence). The CDR3 length is 15 residues.

The genes are TRBV7-2 and TRBJ2-7; D is unresolved. CDR1 is SGHTA, CDR2 FQGNSA, per germline. This CDR3 is 13 amino acids long. V dropped 4 bases and J dropped 2 bases, with 9 bases sitting between them. The CDR3 DNA reads as TGTGCCAGCAGCTCCAGGCTAGCCTACGAGCAGTACTTC. Its translation: CASSSRLAYEQYF.

This clone was counted between two and nine times. The rearrangement joins TRBV11-2 to TRBJ2-7; TRBD2 matches 11 bases. J was trimmed by 4 bases and V by 5 bases; bases with no gene match: 7. The CDR3 length is 15 residues. Germline values: CDR1 SGHAT, CDR2 FQNNGV. The CDR3 DNA reads TGTGCCAGCAGCGGAACCGGGACTAGCGGTTACGAGCAGTACTTC. Its protein product is CASSGTGTSGYEQYF.

The chain links TRBV30 to TRBJ1-5; perhaps TRBD1 as D (5 bases). The germline CDR1 and CDR2 sequences are GTSNPN and SVGIG (reference sequence). The V and J ends lost 4 bases and 6 bases respectively, with 13 bases between them. The CDR3 is 13 amino acids. DNA of the CDR3: TGTGCCTGGAAGGGGCAGGGACTTCAGCCCCAGCATTTT. This codes for CAWKGQGLQPQHF. The full variable domain, completed using reference TRBV30 and TRBJ1-5, is SQTIHQWPATLVQPVGSPLSLECTVEGTSNPNLYWYRQAAGRGLQLLFYSVGIGQISSEVPQNLSASRPQDRQFILSSKKLLLSDSGFYLCAWKGQGLQPQHFGDGTRLSIL.

This clone was seen a few times. The genes are TRBV27 and TRBJ1-4; 10 bases match TRBD1. This CDR3 spans 21 amino acids. After removal of 5 bases from V and 6 bases from J, the junction contained 24 bases not matched to a gene. The V gene's germline CDR1 is MNHEY and CDR2 SMNVEV (reference sequence). CDR3 region: CASSMTTGQGVLPSGDEKLFF. CDR3 in DNA: TGTGCCAGCAGTATGACTACCGGACAGGGGGTTTTACCTTCGGGCGATGAAAAACTGTTTTTT.

Notes on this clone: At one boundary the junction diverges from the germline segment, which might be a read error. The CDR3 reads CASSNGQGGQETQYF. The DNA for the CDR3 is TGTGCTAGCAGCAACGGACAGGGGGGCCAAGAGACCCAGTACTTC. This chain connects TRBV7-7 to TRBJ2-5; 10 nucleotides align to TRBD1. This CDR3 has 15 residues. Germline V gene sequence: CDR1 SSHAT, CDR2 FNYEAQ (reference sequence).

The chain carries TRBV5-1 and TRBJ1-3; possible D gene TRBD1, 5 bases. The CDR3 contains 15 residues. Germline V lookup: CDR1 SGHRS, CDR2 YFSETQ. V was pared by 2 bases and J by 3 bases, with 12 bases between. The CDR3 is CASSLGTTRGNTIYF. CDR3 nucleotides: TGCGCCAGCAGCTTAGGGACCACGCGTGGAAACACCATATATTTT.

The CDR3 protein is CASSLWSGGYEQYF. The CDR3 DNA is TGTGCCAGCAGTTTATGGAGTGGGGGGTACGAGCAGTACTTC. The gene calls are TRBV27 and TRBJ2-7; maybe TRBD2 (6 bases). The ends were cut back, 1 base at V and 4 bases at J, with 11 bases in the middle. The CDR3 loop spans 14 amino acids. Germline loops: CDR1 MNHEY, CDR2 SMNVEV (reference sequence).

This clone was picked up many times. The chain recombines TRBV30 with TRBJ2-2; unclear D gene. The CDR3 is made up of 14 amino acids. Trimming left V 3 bases short and J 0 bases short, with 8 bases between. The germline V gene encodes CDR1 GTSNPN and CDR2 SVGIG (reference sequence). CDR3 in amino acids: CAWSADTNTGELFF. CDR3 sequence (DNA): TGTGCCTGGAGCGCCGATACGAACACCGGGGAGCTGTTTTTT. Based on the CDR3 plus reference TRBV30 and TRBJ2-2, the full variable domain is SQTIHQWPATLVQPVGSPLSLECTVEGTSNPNLYWYRQAAGRGLQLLFYSVGIGQISSEVPQNLSASRPQDRQFILSSKKLLLSDSGFYLCAWSADTNTGELFFGEGSRLTVL.

The chain has TRBV5-4 and TRBJ2-2; 13 positions agree with TRBD2. J gave up 5 bases and V 4 bases, and 11 bases lay outside the gene matches. CDR3 length: 18 amino acids. Germline V CDR1 and CDR2: SGHNT, YYREEE (reference sequence). The CDR3 nucleotides read TGTGCCAGCAGCCGCTCGACTAGCGGGAGGTTTAGTACCGGGGAGCTGTTTTTT. Translation gives CASSRSTSGRFSTGELFF.

The chain links TRBV19 to TRBJ2-3; 8 bases match TRBD2. The ends lost 9 bases at V and 7 bases at J; junction bases unmatched: 3. The CDR3 has 11 amino acids. Germline loops: CDR1 LNHDA, CDR2 SQIVND (reference sequence). In DNA, the CDR3 is TGTGCCAGCAGACTAGCGAATACGCAGTATTTT. This gives the protein CASRLANTQYF. The full variable domain, in which reference TRBV19 and TRBJ2-3 provide the parts outside the CDR3, is DGGITQSPKYLFRKEGQNVTLSCEQNLNHDAMYWYRQDPGQGLRLIYYSQIVNDFQKGDIAEGYSVSREKKESFPLTVTSAQKNPTAFYLCASRLANTQYFGPGTRLTVL.

The J gene is TRBJ2-7, the V gene TRBV4-2, with 9 positions matching TRBD1. Germline V gene lookup returns CDR1 LGHNA and CDR2 YNFKEQ. This CDR3 is built from 16 residues. The trim removed 1 base at V and 4 bases at J, leaving 8 bases unmatched. This CDR3 is CASSQGGTGLFYEQYF. CDR3 in DNA: TGTGCCAGCAGCCAAGGAGGGACAGGGCTCTTTTACGAGCAGTACTTC.

This clone was counted only a few times. The gene calls are TRBV30 and TRBJ2-3; the match to TRBD1 covers 8 bases. Germline assignment: CDR1 GTSNPN and CDR2 SVGIG (reference sequence). This CDR3 spans 15 amino acids. With 0 bases clipped from V and 3 bases from J, the junction kept 5 bases outside the gene matches. The CDR3 spells CAWSVGTGFTDTQYF. DNA for the CDR3: TGTGCCTGGAGTGTAGGGACAGGTTTTACAGATACGCAGTATTTT. The complete variable domain, with remaining parts taken from reference TRBV30 and TRBJ2-3, reads SQTIHQWPATLVQPVGSPLSLECTVEGTSNPNLYWYRQAAGRGLQLLFYSVGIGQISSEVPQNLSASRPQDRQFILSSKKLLLSDSGFYLCAWSVGTGFTDTQYFGPGTRLTVL.

This clone came up a few times. DNA for the CDR3: TGTGCCAGCGGGGGACTTACACTCTACGAGCAGTACTTC. It encodes CASGGLTLYEQYF. The chain combines TRBV6-1 with TRBJ2-7; D possibly corresponds to TRBD2 (6 bases). CDR1 MNHNS and CDR2 SASEGT come from the germline V gene. The ends were cut back, 8 bases at V and 3 bases at J, with 14 bases in the middle. The CDR3 has 13 amino acids.

This clone was observed a few times. The genes are TRBV1 and TRBJ2-7; the D call of TRBD1 is as the table states it, not checked on the DNA. TRBV1 is labeled a pseudogene. The CDR3 spans 20 residues. The chain's CDR3 is CTSSLNPGQGEASGFYEQYF. The DNA for the CDR3 is TGCACCAGCAGTCTTAACCCCGGACAGGGGGAGGCTAGCGGTTTCTACGAGCAGTACTTC.

The chain joins TRBV28 to TRBJ2-7; the match to TRBD1 covers 8 bases. The CDR3 is 15 residues long. The V gene's germline CDR1 is MDHEN and CDR2 SYDVKM. Trimming removed 6 bases from V and 2 bases from J; junction bases left unmatched: 9. In DNA, the CDR3 is TGTGCCAGCAGACCCGGACAGGGTCGAACCTACGAGCAGTACTTC. Encoded protein: CASRPGQGRTYEQYF.

The rearrangement joins TRBV18 to TRBJ2-1, with TRBD1 as a possible D gene (5 bases). The CDR3 has 14 residues. Germline V gene sequence: CDR1 KGHSH, CDR2 LQKENI. V lost 3 bases and J 14 bases, leaving 20 bases between the germline ends. CDR3 region: CASSPDTGSPLKFF. For the CDR3, the DNA is TGTGCCAGCTCACCGGACACCGGTTCCCCGTTAAAGTTCTTC.

This chain connects TRBV11-2 to TRBJ2-3; unclear D gene. The length of the CDR3 is 12 residues. V was cut by 4 bases and J by 6 bases, with 8 bases left in between. CDR1 is SGHAT and CDR2 is FQNNGV in the germline V gene. The CDR3, as DNA: TGTGCCAGCAGCTCCCCTCCCGATACGCAGTATTTT. Residues: CASSSPPDTQYF.

This clone occurred many times. The chain joins TRBV5-1 to TRBJ2-5; D unresolved. The CDR3 covers 12 residues. V was cut by 5 bases and J by 3 bases, with 8 bases left in between. The germline V gene encodes CDR1 SGHRS and CDR2 YFSETQ. CDR3 in amino acids: CASSSSKETQYF. CDR3 DNA sequence: TGCGCCAGCAGTTCGAGTAAAGAGACCCAGTACTTC.

The sample holds a few counts of this clone. The chain joins TRBV5-4 to TRBJ2-3; TRBD2 matches at 13 bases. Per germline, CDR1 SGHNT and CDR2 YYREEE (reference sequence). The CDR3 extends over 18 amino acids. Losses at the gene ends were 1 base for V and 1 base for J; bases not matched to a gene: 6. CDR3: CASSLRTSGSGGTDTQYF. The CDR3 region has the DNA TGTGCCAGCAGCTTGAGGACTAGCGGGAGTGGGGGCACAGATACGCAGTATTTT.

The CDR3 DNA reads as TGCAGCGCCGATACAGGACTCAACACTGAAGCTTTCTTT. This sequence encodes CSADTGLNTEAFF. The chain links TRBV29-1 to TRBJ1-1; TRBD1 might be the D (5 bases). V lost 7 bases and J 2 bases, leaving 14 bases between the germline ends. The germline gives CDR1 SQVTM, CDR2 ANQGSEA. The CDR3 contains 13 residues.